The next 28 T cell receptor beta chains were all read from a single sample in a study of T cell repertoires in cytomegalovirus infection. TCRdb reanalysed the reads using MiXCR and keeps one entry per CDR3 protein. Of a few hundred thousand distinct CDR3 sequences in the sample, 26% were seen once. The sample taken for sequencing was PBMCs. The receptors originated from a human donor in good health (CMV status not recorded). Some clones in this sample may be carry-over from other donors' samples.

This clonotype was detected ten times or more. V and J are TRBV7-8 and TRBJ1-6; 8 bases map to TRBD1. This CDR3 has 18 amino acids. CDR1 is SGHVS, CDR2 FQNEAQ, per germline. With V trimmed by 5 bases and J by 0 bases, 9 bases remained unmatched. CDR3: CASSLDREQSSYNSPLHF. The CDR3 region has the DNA TGTGCCAGCAGCCTGGACAGGGAACAGAGCTCCTATAATTCACCCCTCCACTTT.

This clonotype occurred a few times. The chain couples TRBV6-5 to TRBJ2-2; D is possibly TRBD1 (5 bases). Germline values: CDR1 MNHEY, CDR2 SVGAGI. The CDR3 runs to 15 residues. V gave up 9 bases and J gave up 3 bases, with 17 bases separating them. Here the CDR3 DNA reads TGTGCCAGTCAACCGTGGCTAGGGGACACCGGGGAGCTGTTTTTT. Its translation: CASQPWLGDTGELFF.

Regarding this clonotype: A junction end diverges from the germline sequence, so it may reflect a read error. The genes are TRBV2 and TRBJ2-7; no clear D gene. The CDR3 is 13 residues long. Germline V lookup: CDR1 SNHLY, CDR2 FYNNEI. DNA of the CDR3: TGTGCCGGCAGAATTCATGAAACCTACGAGCAGTACTTC. As protein: CAGRIHETYEQYF.

DNA of the CDR3: TGCGCCAGCAGACAAACCGGGACAGCATACAATGAGCAGTTCTTC. Its translation: CASRQTGTAYNEQFF. The rearrangement joins TRBV5-1 to TRBJ2-1; TRBD1 aligns across 7 bases. There are 15 residues in the CDR3. Germline lookup yields CDR1 SGHRS and CDR2 YFSETQ. J lost 4 bases, V lost 5 bases, and 9 bases had no gene match.

V and J are TRBV5-8 and TRBJ2-3; possibly TRBD2 for D (6 bases). Trimming pared 5 bases from V and 4 bases from J, leaving 14 bases between. The CDR3 has 14 residues. Per germline, CDR1 SGHTS and CDR2 YDEGEE. The DNA of the CDR3 is TGTGCCAGCAGGGACCTAGCGATGCCAGATACGCAGTATTTT. It translates to CASRDLAMPDTQYF. Complete variable domain (other parts from reference TRBV5-8 and TRBJ2-3): EAGVTQSPTHLIKTRGQQATLRCSPISGHTSVYWYQQALGLGLQFLLWYDEGEERNRGNFPPRFSGRQFPNYSSELNVNALELEDSALYLCASRDLAMPDTQYFGPGTRLTVL.

V and J are TRBV20-1 and TRBJ1-5; TRBD1 is a possible D gene (5 bases). CDR3 length equals 14 residues. V lost 0 bases and J lost 6, with 12 bases in between. CDR1 is DFQATT and CDR2 is SNEGSKA in the germline V gene (reference sequence). The CDR3 is CSARDLQAGQPQHF. The CDR3 nucleotides read TGCAGTGCTAGAGACTTACAGGCGGGTCAGCCCCAGCATTTT.

At least ten counts were recorded for this clonotype. V usage is TRBV7-2 and J usage is TRBJ2-5; tentatively, D is TRBD1 or TRBD2 (5 bases each). Trimming pared 1 base from V and 7 bases from J, leaving 16 bases between. The germline V gene encodes CDR1 SGHTA and CDR2 FQGNSA. This CDR3 spans 15 amino acids. The CDR3 loop is CASSLGSRVGGTQYF. The CDR3 region has the DNA TGTGCCAGCAGCTTAGGGTCGCGAGTTGGGGGGACCCAGTACTTC.

This clonotype was seen at least ten times. The genes are TRBV12-3 or TRBV12-4 and TRBJ1-1; a weak D match, TRBD1 (6 bases). The CDR3 length is 13 residues. The V gene lost 5 bases and the J gene lost 1 base, with 8 bases spanning the gap. The CDR3 DNA reads TGTGCCAGCAGTGAACAGGGGAACACTGAAGCTTTCTTT. It is translated as CASSEQGNTEAFF.

The sample holds a few counts of this clonotype. This sequence joins TRBV11-2 and TRBJ1-1; D gene unclear. This CDR3 region has 13 residues. Between the trimmed V and J ends, which lost 6 bases and 0 bases, there was a span of 8 bases. CDR1 is SGHAT, CDR2 FQNNGV, per germline. The CDR3 sequence is CASRRTVNTEAFF. The CDR3 nucleotides read TGTGCCAGCAGACGGACGGTGAACACTGAAGCTTTCTTT.

The chain couples TRBV4-1 to TRBJ2-1; D unclear. The CDR3 runs to 15 residues. Germline V gene sequence: CDR1 MGHRA, CDR2 YSYEKL. V shed 4 bases and J shed 4 bases, with 14 bases lying between them. CDR3 in DNA: TGCGCCAGCAGCCGTTCTATTATAATATACAATGAGCAGTTCTTC. Amino acid sequence: CASSRSIIIYNEQFF.

V and J are TRBV6-2 or TRBV6-3 and TRBJ2-7; D call uncertain. The CDR3 consists of 11 residues. V was pared by 11 bases and J by 2 bases, with 10 bases between. Germline V gene lookup returns CDR1 MNHEY and CDR2 SVGEGT. The CDR3 nucleotides are TGTGCCCCTGAGCGAGCCTACGAGCAGTACGTC. Residues: CAPERAYEQYV.

The sample holds a few counts of this clonotype. The chain carries TRBV19 and TRBJ2-7; the D gene is possibly TRBD2 (5 bases). Germline CDR1 reads LNHDA; CDR2 reads SQIVND (reference sequence). V lost 1 base and J lost 3, with 7 bases in between. CDR3 length equals 13 residues. CDR3 protein: CASSIGGGYEQYF. DNA of the CDR3: TGTGCCAGTAGTATAGGAGGAGGCTACGAGCAGTACTTC.

This clonotype was detected only a few times. The chain combines TRBV19 with TRBJ2-3; D not resolved. The CDR3 spans 14 residues. Trimming cost V 1 base and J 5 bases, with 10 bases left between them. CDR1 is LNHDA, CDR2 SQIVND, per germline (reference sequence). As DNA, the CDR3 is TGTGCCAGTAGTATAGTGGCAAGTGGAGATACGCAGTATTTT. It encodes CASSIVASGDTQYF.

This clonotype was counted at least ten times. The V and J genes are TRBV7-6 and TRBJ1-1; 8 bases fit TRBD1. CDR1 is SGHVS, CDR2 FNYEAQ, per germline. V lost 4 bases and J lost 3; bases outside the gene matches: 7. CDR3 length: 15 residues. CDR3 sequence: CASSSTGGKDTEAFF. CDR3 DNA: TGTGCCAGCAGCTCCACAGGGGGAAAGGACACTGAAGCTTTCTTT.

This clonotype was seen a few times. This chain connects TRBV6-1 to TRBJ1-3; TRBD1 might be the D (5 bases). The CDR3 is 16 residues long. Germline CDR1 is MNHNS and CDR2 is SASEGT. Trimming shortened V by 4 bases and J by 0 bases, and 13 bases separated the two germline ends. In nucleotides, the CDR3 is TGTGCCAGCAGTGTCGGACACCATCGCTCTGGAAACACCATATATTTT. It encodes CASSVGHHRSGNTIYF.

This clonotype has a handful of counts. This sequence joins TRBV19 and TRBJ2-1, with D perhaps TRBD1 or TRBD2 (5 bases each). Trimming stripped 5 bases from V and 9 bases from J, with 17 bases between. The CDR3 spans 14 residues. Germline V gene sequence: CDR1 LNHDA, CDR2 SQIVND (reference sequence). The CDR3 DNA is TGTGCCAGTAGTCCCCGGGACGGTTCGCCTGAGCAGTTCTTC. Encoded protein: CASSPRDGSPEQFF.

The chain joins TRBV7-3 to TRBJ2-1; tentative D call: TRBD1 (6 bases). V dropped 4 bases and J dropped 3 bases, with 13 bases sitting between them. The CDR3 loop spans 15 amino acids. The germline V gene encodes CDR1 SGHTA and CDR2 FQGTGA. CDR3 coding DNA: TGTGCCAGCAGCTCCGGACAGACCCGCTACAATGAGCAGTTCTTC. It translates to CASSSGQTRYNEQFF.

The chain joins TRBV15 to TRBJ1-5, with 8 bases that match TRBD1. Looked up from germline, CDR1 is LNHNV and CDR2 is YYDKDF (reference sequence). This CDR3 has 15 residues. The ends lost 0 bases at V and 6 bases at J; junction bases unmatched: 4. The CDR3 DNA reads as TGTGCCACCAGCAGAGATCATCAGGGGGCTCAGCCCCAGCATTTT. Translation gives CATSRDHQGAQPQHF.

This clonotype has just a few counts. The chain combines TRBV29-1 with TRBJ1-1, with no clear D. V lost 2 bases and J 4 bases, leaving 11 bases between the germline ends. The CDR3 is 13 amino acids. Germline CDR1 reads SQVTM; CDR2 reads ANQGSEA. CDR3: CSVEFSTSTEAFF. In DNA, the CDR3 is TGCAGCGTTGAATTTTCGACTAGCACTGAAGCTTTCTTT.

V gene TRBV7-8 combines with J gene TRBJ2-1; no reliable D call. The ends were cut back, 5 bases at V and 6 bases at J, with 17 bases in the middle. Germline CDR1 SGHVS, CDR2 FQNEAQ. CDR3 length: 15 residues. The chain's CDR3 is CASSETNPGFNEQFF. The DNA of the CDR3 is TGTGCCAGCAGCGAGACAAACCCTGGGTTCAATGAGCAGTTCTTC.

This clonotype was observed many times. The chain links TRBV7-2 to TRBJ2-1, with TRBD1 matching over 11 bases. The germline gives CDR1 SGHTA, CDR2 FQGNSA. This CDR3 has 15 residues. The V gene end was trimmed by 5 bases and the J gene end by 9 bases; junction bases not matched to a gene: 9. CDR3 sequence reads: CASSISGTGGVEQFF. DNA of the CDR3: TGTGCCAGCAGCATAAGCGGGACAGGGGGGGTTGAGCAGTTCTTC. The whole variable domain, filled in from reference TRBV7-2 and TRBJ2-1, reads GAGVSQSPSNKVTEKGKDVELRCDPISGHTALYWYRQSLGQGLEFLIYFQGNSAPDKSGLPSDRFSAERTGGSVSTLTIQRTQQEDSAVYLCASSISGTGGVEQFFGPGTRLTVL.

This clonotype was recorded a few times. This chain uses TRBV11-3 with TRBJ2-1; D uncertain. Trimming left V 2 bases short and J 2 bases short, with 13 bases between. This CDR3 spans 16 amino acids. Germline loops: CDR1 SGHNT, CDR2 YENEEA. The CDR3 region is CASSLLGPSTYNEQFF. In DNA, the CDR3 is TGTGCCAGCAGCTTACTAGGACCCTCAACCTACAATGAGCAGTTCTTC.

This chain connects TRBV25-1 to TRBJ1-1; D might be TRBD1 (5 bases). CDR1 is MGHDK and CDR2 is SYGVNS in the germline V gene. The CDR3 length is 14 residues. The germline V and J ends were trimmed by 3 bases and 1 base, with 9 bases remaining between them. The CDR3 loop reads CASSDYGQNTEAFF. The CDR3 coding sequence is TGTGCCAGCAGTGACTACGGACAGAACACTGAAGCTTTCTTT. Combining the CDR3 with reference TRBV25-1 and TRBJ1-1 gives the whole variable domain EADIYQTPRYLVIGTGKKITLECSQTMGHDKMYWYQQDPGMELHLIHYSYGVNSTEKGDLSSESTVSRIRTEHFPLTLESARPSHTSQYLCASSDYGQNTEAFFGQGTRLTVV.

This clonotype appeared a few times. The rearrangement joins TRBV20-1 to TRBJ2-7, with 12 bases aligning to TRBD2. This CDR3 contains 15 residues. J was trimmed by 2 bases and V by 4 bases; bases with no gene match: 6. Germline lookup yields CDR1 DFQATT and CDR2 SNEGSKA (reference sequence). CDR3: CSATGTSGFPYEQYF. CDR3 coding DNA: TGCAGTGCTACGGGGACTAGCGGGTTCCCCTACGAGCAGTACTTC.

The CDR3 sequence: CSAAQTSGYYNEQFF. CDR3 in DNA: TGCAGTGCTGCCCAAACTAGCGGCTACTACAATGAGCAGTTCTTC. The J gene is TRBJ2-1, the V gene TRBV20-1, with 8 bases fitting TRBD2. Per the germline V gene, CDR1 is DFQATT and CDR2 is SNEGSKA (reference sequence). The V gene end was trimmed by 5 bases and the J gene end by 3 bases; junction bases not matched to a gene: 9. The CDR3 is 15 amino acids.

The chain uses TRBV11-2 and TRBJ1-3; D unclear. Trimming took off 5 bases at V and 4 bases at J, with 12 bases between the two ends. The CDR3 extends over 14 amino acids. Germline CDR1 is SGHAT and CDR2 is FQNNGV. CDR3 bases: TGTGCCAGCAGCCCTAGACTCGAGGGAAACACCATATATTTT. Residues: CASSPRLEGNTIYF.

This clonotype was picked up many times. J is TRBJ2-1 and V is TRBV11-2; D may match TRBD1 or TRBD2 (5 bases each). Germline-derived CDR1 and CDR2 are SGHAT and FQNNGV. This CDR3 spans 13 amino acids. Deletions cut 5 bases from V and 8 bases from J, with 13 bases between. CDR3 DNA: TGTGCCAGCAGCCCGAGGGGCCGCGATGAGCAGTTCTTC. Protein sequence: CASSPRGRDEQFF.

The genes are TRBV6-2 or TRBV6-3 and TRBJ2-7; the D is unclear. The CDR3 is 12 residues long. The ends were cut back, 2 bases at V and 6 bases at J, with 8 bases in the middle. Germline CDR1 reads MNHEY; CDR2 reads SVGEGT. CDR3 amino acids: CASSYELGEQYF. CDR3 DNA sequence: TGTGCCAGCAGTTACGAATTAGGCGAGCAGTACTTC.